Below, 4 T cell receptor beta chains from the same sample are listed, as sequenced in a study of cytomegalovirus exposure and HLA in healthy donors. With 60 Vbeta and 13 Jbeta primers, the PCR was carried out. Data came from immunoSEQ multiplex PCR; TCRdb stores just in-frame clones and leaves some out. The table includes 150,000 to 190,000 clones, approximately 72% detected once. Sequencing used PBMCs. The receptors derive from a man younger than 35 in good health and CMV-seronegative.

This clone was observed once. V usage is TRBV11-3 and J usage is TRBJ2-3, with TRBD2 matching 8 bases. This CDR3 has 13 amino acids. Unmatched junction bases numbered 2, after V lost 3 bases and J lost 6 bases. CDR1 SGHNT and CDR2 YENEEA come from the germline V gene. The CDR3: CASSFREGDTQYF. The CDR3, as DNA: TGTGCCAGCAGCTTCCGGGAGGGGGATACGCAGTATTTT.

This rearrangement joins TRBV9 to TRBJ2-2, with 12 bases that match TRBD2. Looked up from germline, CDR1 is SGDLS and CDR2 is YYNGEE. This CDR3 contains 21 residues. J gave up 6 bases and V 4 bases, and 22 bases lay outside the gene matches. As DNA, the CDR3 is TGTGCCAGCAGCCCGCCCGGGGGAGAACTAGCGGGAGGCGGAGGGGCCGGGGAGCTGTTTTTT. It translates to CASSPPGGELAGGGGAGELFF.

The genes are TRBV14 and TRBJ1-1; no clear D gene. CDR3 length: 15 amino acids. Trimming shortened V by 1 base and J by 0 bases, and 9 bases separated the two germline ends. Per germline, CDR1 SGHDN and CDR2 FVKESK. Here the CDR3 reads CASSQASGMNTEAFF. The CDR3 DNA reads TGTGCCAGCAGCCAAGCATCAGGCATGAACACTGAAGCTTTCTTT.

This rearrangement joins TRBV28 to TRBJ2-7, with D perhaps TRBD1 (6 bases). Per the germline V gene, CDR1 is MDHEN and CDR2 is SYDVKM. This CDR3 region has 13 residues. V was clipped by 4 bases and J by 0 bases, with 7 bases between them. The DNA for the CDR3 is TGTGCCAGCAGTTCAGGGGCCTCCTACGAGCAGTACTTC. This sequence encodes CASSSGASYEQYF.